The TCR beta chain described here comes from a study of blood T cell repertoires in COVID-19. At the level of the study: Donors in the United States, Italy and Spain gave samples during acute or convalescent COVID-19. Sources were T cells, B-cell-depleted T cells, or PBMCs; the material itself was cDNA or gDNA.

What the recovered Cohort 3 donors had was two negative PCRs, clearance, or symptom resolution. Germline-derived CDR1 and CDR2 are LNHDA and SQIVND (reference sequence). The CDR3 covers 18 residues. V was trimmed by 4 bases and J by 0 bases, leaving 18 bases between them. TCRdb's table, derived via immunoSEQ multiplex PCR, lists solely in-frame clones and lacks some. The sample has 150,000 to 250,000 clones; roughly four fifths are singletons. The chain uses TRBV19 and TRBJ1-4, with a possible D match to TRBD1 (5 bases). The source of this sequence is a man between 35 and 55 years old who had recovered from COVID-19. Sequenced material: PBMCs or T cells enriched from blood (not recorded which). CDR3 in DNA: TGTGCCAGTAGTACCAGGGATCGTGGCCCTGCAACTAATGAAAAACTGTTTTTT. Its translation: CASSTRDRGPATNEKLFF.